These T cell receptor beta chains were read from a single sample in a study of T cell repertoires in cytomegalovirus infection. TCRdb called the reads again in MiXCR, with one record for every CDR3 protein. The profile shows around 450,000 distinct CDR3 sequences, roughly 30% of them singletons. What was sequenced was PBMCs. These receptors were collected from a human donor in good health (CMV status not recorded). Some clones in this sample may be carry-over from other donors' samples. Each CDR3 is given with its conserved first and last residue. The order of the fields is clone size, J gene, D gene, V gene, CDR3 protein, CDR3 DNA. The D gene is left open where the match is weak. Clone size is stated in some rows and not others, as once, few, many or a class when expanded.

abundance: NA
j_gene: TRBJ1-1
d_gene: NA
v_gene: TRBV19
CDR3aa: CASRSTTEAFF
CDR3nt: TGTGCCAGTCGCTCTACCACTGAAGCTTTCTTT

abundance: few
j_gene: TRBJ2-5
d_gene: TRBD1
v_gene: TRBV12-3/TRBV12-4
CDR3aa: CASATPGQGGETQYF
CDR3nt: TGTGCCAGCGCCACTCCGGGACAGGGCGGTGAGACCCAGTACTTC

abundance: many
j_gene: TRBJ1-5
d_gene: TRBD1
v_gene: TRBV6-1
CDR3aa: CASSWTGGIDQPQHF
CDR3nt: TGTGCCAGCAGTTGGACAGGGGGCATCGATCAGCCCCAGCATTTT

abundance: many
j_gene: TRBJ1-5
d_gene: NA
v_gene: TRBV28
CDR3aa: CASSLLTRGGNQPQHF
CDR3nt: TGTGCCAGCAGTTTACTTACCAGGGGCGGCAATCAGCCCCAGCATTTT

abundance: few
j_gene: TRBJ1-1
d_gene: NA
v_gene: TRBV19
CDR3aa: CASSMSQIMNTEAFF
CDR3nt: TGTGCCAGTAGTATGTCACAGATCATGAACACTGAAGCTTTCTTT

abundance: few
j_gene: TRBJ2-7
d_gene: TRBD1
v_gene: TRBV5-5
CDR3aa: CASSEFGTDYEQYF
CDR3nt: TGTGCCAGCAGCGAGTTCGGGACAGACTACGAGCAGTACTTC

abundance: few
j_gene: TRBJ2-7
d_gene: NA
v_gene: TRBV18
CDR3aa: CASSPQRGDGAYEQYF
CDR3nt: TGTGCCAGCTCACCACAAAGGGGGGACGGTGCCTACGAGCAGTACTTC

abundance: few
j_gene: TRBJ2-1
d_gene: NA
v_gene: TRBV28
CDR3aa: CASQTVWRGELNEQFF
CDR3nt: TGTGCCAGCCAGACCGTTTGGAGGGGGGAACTAAATGAGCAGTTCTTC

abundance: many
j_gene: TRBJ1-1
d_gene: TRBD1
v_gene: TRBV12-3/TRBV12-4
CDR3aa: CALGRQGNTEAFF
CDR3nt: TGTGCCTTAGGGAGACAGGGGAATACTGAAGCTTTCTTT

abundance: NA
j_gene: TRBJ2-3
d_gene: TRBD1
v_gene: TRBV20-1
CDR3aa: CSARDNSRQGLTDTQYF
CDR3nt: TGCAGTGCTAGAGACAACTCCAGACAGGGTCTGACAGATACGCAGTATTTT

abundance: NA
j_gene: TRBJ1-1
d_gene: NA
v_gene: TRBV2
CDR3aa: CASRQDSLGNTEAFF
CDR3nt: TGTGCCAGCAGGCAGGACAGCTTGGGGAACACTGAAGCTTTCTTT

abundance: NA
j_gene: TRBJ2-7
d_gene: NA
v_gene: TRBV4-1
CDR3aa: CASLAHEQYF
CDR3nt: TGCGCCAGTCTTGCACACGAGCAGTACTTC

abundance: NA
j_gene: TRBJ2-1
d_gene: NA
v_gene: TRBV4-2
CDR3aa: CASSQEPSSLYNEQFF
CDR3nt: TGTGCCAGCAGCCAAGAGCCTAGCAGCCTCTACAATGAGCAGTTCTTC

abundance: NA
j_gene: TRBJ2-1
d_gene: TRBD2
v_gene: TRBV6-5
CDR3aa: CASRTSGGTSYNEQFF
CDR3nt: TGTGCCAGCAGGACTAGCGGGGGGACCTCCTACAATGAGCAGTTCTTC

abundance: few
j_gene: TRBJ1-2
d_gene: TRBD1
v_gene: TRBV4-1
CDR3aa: CASSTAGQGHYGYTF
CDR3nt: TGCGCCAGCAGTACCGCGGGACAGGGACACTATGGCTACACCTTC

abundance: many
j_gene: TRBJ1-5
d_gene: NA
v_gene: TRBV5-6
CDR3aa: CASSLAGNQPQHF
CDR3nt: TGTGCCAGCAGCTTAGCTGGAAATCAGCCCCAGCATTTT

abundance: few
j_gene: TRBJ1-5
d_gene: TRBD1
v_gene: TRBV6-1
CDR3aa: CASSVQGGYQPQHF
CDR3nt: TGTGCCAGCAGTGTACAGGGGGGATATCAGCCCCAGCATTTT

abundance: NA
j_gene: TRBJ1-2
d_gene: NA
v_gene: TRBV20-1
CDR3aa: CSANSLNYGYTF
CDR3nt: TGCAGTGCTAACAGCCTCAACTATGGCTACACCTTC

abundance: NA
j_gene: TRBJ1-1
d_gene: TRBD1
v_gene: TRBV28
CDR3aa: CASSITRDREAFF
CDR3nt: TGTGCCAGCAGTATTACCCGGGACAGGGAAGCTTTCTTT

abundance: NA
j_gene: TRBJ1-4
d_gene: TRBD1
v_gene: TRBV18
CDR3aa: CASSDRDSTNEKLFF
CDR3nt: TGTGCCAGCTCAGACCGGGACAGCACTAATGAAAAACTGTTTTTT

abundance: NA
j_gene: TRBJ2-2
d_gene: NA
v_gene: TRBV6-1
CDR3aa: CASLGGELFF
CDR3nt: TGTGCCAGCCTCGGGGGGGAGCTGTTTTTT

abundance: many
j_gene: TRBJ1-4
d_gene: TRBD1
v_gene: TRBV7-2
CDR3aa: CASSLGGTVNEKLFF
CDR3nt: TGTGCCAGCAGCTTAGGGGGGACAGTTAATGAAAAACTGTTTTTT

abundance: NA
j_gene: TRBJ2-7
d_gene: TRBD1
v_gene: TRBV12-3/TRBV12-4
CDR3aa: CASSMDRGTAYEQYF
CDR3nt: TGTGCCAGCAGTATGGACAGGGGAACCGCCTACGAGCAGTACTTC

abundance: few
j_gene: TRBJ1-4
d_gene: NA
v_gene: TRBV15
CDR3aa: CATSRDAGSTNEKLFF
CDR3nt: TGTGCCACCAGCAGAGACGCAGGTTCAACTAATGAAAAACTGTTTTTT

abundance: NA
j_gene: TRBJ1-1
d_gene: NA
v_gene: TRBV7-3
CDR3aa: CASSSGAGEAFF
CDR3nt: TGTGCCAGCAGTTCTGGGGCCGGTGAAGCTTTCTTT

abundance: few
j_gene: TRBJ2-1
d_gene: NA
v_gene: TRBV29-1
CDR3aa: CSVAQRGTREQFF
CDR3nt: TGCAGCGTCGCCCAAAGGGGTACCCGAGAGCAGTTCTTC

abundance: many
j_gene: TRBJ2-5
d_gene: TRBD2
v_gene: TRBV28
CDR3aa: CASSGELAGLQETQYF
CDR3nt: TGTGCCAGCAGTGGAGAACTAGCGGGGCTACAAGAGACCCAGTACTTC

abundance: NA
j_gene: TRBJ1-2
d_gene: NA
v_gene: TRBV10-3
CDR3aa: CAIAGTSQANYGYTF
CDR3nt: TGTGCCATCGCGGGGACCTCCCAGGCTAACTATGGCTACACCTTC

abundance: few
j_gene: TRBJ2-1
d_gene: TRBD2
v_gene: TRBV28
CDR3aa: CASSLSTSGYNEQFF
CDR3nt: TGTGCCAGCAGTTTGAGTACTAGCGGTTACAATGAGCAGTTCTTC

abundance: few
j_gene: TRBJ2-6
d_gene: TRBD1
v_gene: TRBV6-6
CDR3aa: CASSGHRGPGANVLTF
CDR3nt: TGTGCCAGCAGTGGCCACAGGGGGCCCGGGGCCAACGTCCTGACTTTC

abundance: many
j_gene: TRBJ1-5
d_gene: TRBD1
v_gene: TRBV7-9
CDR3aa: CASSFRGQLGNQPQHF
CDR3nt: TGTGCCAGCAGCTTCAGGGGGCAATTAGGCAATCAGCCCCAGCATTTT

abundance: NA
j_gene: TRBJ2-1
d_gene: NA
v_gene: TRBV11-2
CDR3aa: CASSFISVGNNEQFF
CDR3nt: TGTGCCAGCAGCTTTATTAGTGTCGGAAACAATGAGCAGTTCTTC

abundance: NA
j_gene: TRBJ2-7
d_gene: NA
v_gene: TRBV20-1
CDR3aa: CSSRGRHGPQASYEQYF
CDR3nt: TGCAGTTCTAGAGGCCGCCATGGGCCACAAGCTTCCTACGAGCAGTACTTC

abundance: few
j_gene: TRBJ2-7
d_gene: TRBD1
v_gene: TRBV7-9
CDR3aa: CASSSPDRGDQQDF
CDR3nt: TGTGCCAGCAGCTCCCCAGACAGGGGAGACCAACAAGACTTC

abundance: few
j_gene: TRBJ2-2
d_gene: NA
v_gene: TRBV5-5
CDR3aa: CASSIQTNTGELFF
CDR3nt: TGTGCCAGCAGCATCCAGACCAACACCGGGGAGCTGTTTTTT

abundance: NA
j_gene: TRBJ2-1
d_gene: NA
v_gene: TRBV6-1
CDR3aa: CASSSYSDGGYEQFF
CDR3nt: TGTGCCAGCAGTTCTTACAGTGACGGTGGGTACGAGCAGTTCTTC

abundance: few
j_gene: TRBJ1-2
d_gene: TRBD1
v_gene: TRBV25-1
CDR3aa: CASSEYGGQGFYGYTF
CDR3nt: TGTGCCAGCAGTGAATATGGGGGACAGGGGTTCTATGGCTACACCTTC

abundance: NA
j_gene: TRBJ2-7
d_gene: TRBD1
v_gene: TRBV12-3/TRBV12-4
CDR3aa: CASSRTGERYEQYF
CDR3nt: TGTGCCAGCAGCCGGACAGGGGAAAGGTACGAGCAGTACTTC

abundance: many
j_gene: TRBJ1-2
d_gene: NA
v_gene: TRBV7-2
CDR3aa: CASRTPGDTEPSYYGYTF
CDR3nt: TGTGCCAGCAGGACCCCCGGGGACACCGAACCCTCTTACTATGGCTACACCTTC

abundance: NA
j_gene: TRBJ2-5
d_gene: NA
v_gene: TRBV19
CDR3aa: CASSISAGPQYF
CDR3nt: TGTGCCAGTAGTATCTCGGCCGGTCCACAGTACTTC

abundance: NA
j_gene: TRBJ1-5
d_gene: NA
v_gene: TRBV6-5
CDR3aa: CASSYGTGIHQPQHF
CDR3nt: TGTGCCAGCAGTTACGGCACAGGTATTCATCAGCCCCAGCATTTT